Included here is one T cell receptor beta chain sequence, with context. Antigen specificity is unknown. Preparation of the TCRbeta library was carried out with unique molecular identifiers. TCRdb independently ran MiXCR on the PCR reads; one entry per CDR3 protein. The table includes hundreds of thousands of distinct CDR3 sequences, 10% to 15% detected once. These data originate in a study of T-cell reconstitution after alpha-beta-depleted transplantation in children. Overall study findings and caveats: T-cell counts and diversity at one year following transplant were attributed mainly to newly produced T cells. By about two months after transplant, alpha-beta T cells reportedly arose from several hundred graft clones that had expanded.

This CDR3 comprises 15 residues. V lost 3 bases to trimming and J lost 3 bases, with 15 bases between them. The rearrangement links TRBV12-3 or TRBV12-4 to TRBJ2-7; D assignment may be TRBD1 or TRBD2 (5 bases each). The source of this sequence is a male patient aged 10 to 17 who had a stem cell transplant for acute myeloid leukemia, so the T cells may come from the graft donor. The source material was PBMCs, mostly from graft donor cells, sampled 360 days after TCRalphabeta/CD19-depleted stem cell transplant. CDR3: CASSLDPGTRYEQYF. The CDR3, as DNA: TGTGCCAGCAGTTTGGACCCGGGGACCCGCTACGAGCAGTACTTC.